What follows is one T cell receptor beta chain and its context. Clones were read by immunoSEQ multiplex PCR, and TCRdb kept only the in-frame ones, dropping some. The sample has approximately 420,000 clones; around 87% are singletons. The data were taken from a study of Ad26.COV2.S vaccination and SARS-CoV-2 variants. At the level of the study: A COV1001 Ad26.COV2.S trial-arm participant provided the sample. In the study, Ad26.COV2.S was injected intramuscularly once, or twice 56 days apart.

Treatment denoted: around 19 received Ad26.COV2.S at low or high dose, single or two shots; about 5 received placebo; per-sample allocation not given. Day 63 following the first vaccine or placebo injection was when the samples were taken. The donor's status was that of an adult aged 18-55 years in Boston. CDR1 and CDR2 (germline): SGHNT, YENEEA. Trimming left V 1 base short and J 9 bases short, with 12 bases between. This CDR3 region has 13 residues. The sequencing here drew on peripheral blood, taken in a trial of Ad26.COV2.S vaccine versus placebo. This clonotype was obtained from a person between 18 and 60 years old who received the Ad26.COV2.S COVID-19 vaccine or a placebo. The chain joins TRBV11-3 to TRBJ1-1; D is ambiguous. DNA for the CDR3: TGTGCCAGCAGCTTAGTTCCAGGCCGAAAAGCTTTCTTT. It translates to CASSLVPGRKAFF. Drawing the rest from reference TRBV11-3 and TRBJ1-1, the complete variable domain is EAGVVQSPRYKIIEKKQPVAFWCNPISGHNTLYWYLQNLGQGPELLIRYENEEAVDDSQLPKDRFSAERLKGVDSTLKIQPAELGDSAVYLCASSLVPGRKAFFGQGTRLTVV.